This TCR beta chain was captured in a study of cytomegalovirus exposure and HLA in healthy donors. Amplification used 60 Vbeta primers and 13 Jbeta primers. TCRdb's copy holds only in-frame clones and misses some; the assay was immunoSEQ multiplex PCR. The sample contains approximately 100,000 clones, 60% to 85% of which appear only once. J gave up 7 bases and V 4 bases, and 18 bases lay outside the gene matches. Germline values: CDR1 MGHDK, CDR2 SYGVNS. The CDR3 spans 17 residues. Sequencing input: PBMCs. The TCR originated in a female donor in good health and CMV-seropositive. The chain combines TRBV25-1 with TRBJ2-7; 8 positions agree with TRBD1. The CDR3 sequence: CASSASMTGALSREQYF. CDR3 nucleotide sequence: TGTGCCAGCAGTGCTAGCATGACAGGGGCCCTTTCTAGGGAGCAGTACTTC.